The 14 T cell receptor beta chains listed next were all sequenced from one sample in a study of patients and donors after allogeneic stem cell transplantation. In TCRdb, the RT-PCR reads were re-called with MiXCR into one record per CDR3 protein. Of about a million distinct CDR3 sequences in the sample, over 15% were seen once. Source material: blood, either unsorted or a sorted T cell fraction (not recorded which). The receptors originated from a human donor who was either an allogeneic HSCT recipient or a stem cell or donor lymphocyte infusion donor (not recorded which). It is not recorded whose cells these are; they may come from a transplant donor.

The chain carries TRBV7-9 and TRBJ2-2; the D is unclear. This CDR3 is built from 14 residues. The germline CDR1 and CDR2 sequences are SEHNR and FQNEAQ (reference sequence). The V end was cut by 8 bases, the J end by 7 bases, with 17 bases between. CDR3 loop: CASAGTRAFGELFF. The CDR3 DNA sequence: TGTGCCAGCGCTGGAACCCGCGCCTTCGGGGAGCTGTTTTTT. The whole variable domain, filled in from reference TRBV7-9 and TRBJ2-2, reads DTGVSQNPRHKITKRGQNVTFRCDPISEHNRLYWYRQTLGQGPEFLTYFQNEAQLEKSRLLSDRFSAERPKGSFSTLEIQRTEQGDSAMYLCASAGTRAFGELFFGEGSRLTVL.

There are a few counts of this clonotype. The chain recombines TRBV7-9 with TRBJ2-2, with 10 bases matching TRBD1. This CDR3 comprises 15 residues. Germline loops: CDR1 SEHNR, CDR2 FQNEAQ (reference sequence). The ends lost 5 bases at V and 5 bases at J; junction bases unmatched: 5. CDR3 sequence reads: CASSARQGATGELFF. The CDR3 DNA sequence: TGTGCCAGCAGCGCACGACAGGGGGCAACCGGGGAGCTGTTTTTT.

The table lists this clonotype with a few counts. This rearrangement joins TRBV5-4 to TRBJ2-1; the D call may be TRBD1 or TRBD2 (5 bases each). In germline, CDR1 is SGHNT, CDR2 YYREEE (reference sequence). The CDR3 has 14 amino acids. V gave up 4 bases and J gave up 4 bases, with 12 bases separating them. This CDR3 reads CASSPGARYNEQFF. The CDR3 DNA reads TGTGCCAGCAGCCCCGGGGCCCGATACAATGAGCAGTTCTTC.

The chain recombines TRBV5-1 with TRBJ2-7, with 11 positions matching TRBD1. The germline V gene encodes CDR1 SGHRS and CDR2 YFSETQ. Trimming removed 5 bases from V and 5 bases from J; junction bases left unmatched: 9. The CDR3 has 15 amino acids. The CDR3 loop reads CASSSGQGALHEQYF. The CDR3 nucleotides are TGCGCCAGCAGTTCCGGACAGGGGGCGCTTCACGAGCAGTACTTC.

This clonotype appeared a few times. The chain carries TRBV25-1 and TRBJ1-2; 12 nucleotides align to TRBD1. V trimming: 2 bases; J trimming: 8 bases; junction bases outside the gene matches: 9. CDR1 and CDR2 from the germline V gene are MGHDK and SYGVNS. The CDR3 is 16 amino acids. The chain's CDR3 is CASSEPGTGGGRGYTF. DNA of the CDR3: TGTGCCAGCAGTGAACCCGGGACAGGGGGCGGTCGAGGCTACACCTTC.

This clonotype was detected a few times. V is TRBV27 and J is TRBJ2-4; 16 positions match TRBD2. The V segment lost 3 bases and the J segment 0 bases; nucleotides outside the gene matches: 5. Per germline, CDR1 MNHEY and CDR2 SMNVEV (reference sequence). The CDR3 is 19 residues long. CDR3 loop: CASSFSGTSGGAAKNIQYF. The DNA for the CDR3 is TGTGCCAGCAGTTTTTCCGGGACTAGCGGGGGGGCAGCCAAAAACATTCAGTACTTC.

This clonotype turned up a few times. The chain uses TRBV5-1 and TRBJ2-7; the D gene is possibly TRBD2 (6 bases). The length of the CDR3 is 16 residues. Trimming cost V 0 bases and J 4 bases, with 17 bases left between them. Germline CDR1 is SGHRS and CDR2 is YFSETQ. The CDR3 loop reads CASSLDPAIAGYEQYF. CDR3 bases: TGCGCCAGCAGCTTGGACCCTGCAATCGCGGGATACGAGCAGTACTTC.

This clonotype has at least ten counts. The CDR3 loop reads CASSFRDRSNSPLHF. The CDR3, as DNA: TGTGCCAGCAGCTTCCGGGACAGGTCTAATTCACCCCTCCACTTT. This chain connects TRBV7-2 to TRBJ1-6, with 8 bases aligning to TRBD1. The CDR3 extends over 15 amino acids. V dropped 3 bases and J dropped 6; count of bases not matched to a gene: 4. The germline CDR1 and CDR2 sequences are SGHTA and FQGNSA.

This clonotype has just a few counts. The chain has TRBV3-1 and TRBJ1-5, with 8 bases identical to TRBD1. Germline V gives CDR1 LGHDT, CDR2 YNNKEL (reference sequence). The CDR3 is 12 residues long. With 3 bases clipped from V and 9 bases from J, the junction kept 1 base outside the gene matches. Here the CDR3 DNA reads TGTGCCAGCAGCCACGGACAGGGGCCCCAGCATTTT. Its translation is CASSHGQGPQHF. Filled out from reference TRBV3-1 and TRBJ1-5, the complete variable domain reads DTAVSQTPKYLVTQMGNDKSIKCEQNLGHDTMYWYKQDSKKFLKIMFSYNNKELIINETVPNRFSPKSPDKAHLNLHINSLELGDSAVYFCASSHGQGPQHFGDGTRLSIL.

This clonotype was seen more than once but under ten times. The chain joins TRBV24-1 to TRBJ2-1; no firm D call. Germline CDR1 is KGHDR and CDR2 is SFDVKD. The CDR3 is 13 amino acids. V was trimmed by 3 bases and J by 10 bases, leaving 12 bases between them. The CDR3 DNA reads TGTGCCACCAGTGATACTGGAGTGAAGGAGCAGTTCTTC. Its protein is CATSDTGVKEQFF.

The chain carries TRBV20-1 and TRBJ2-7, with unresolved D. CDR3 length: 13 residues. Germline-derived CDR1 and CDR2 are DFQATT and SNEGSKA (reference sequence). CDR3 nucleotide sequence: TGCAGATGTAGAACTGTGGTCGCCTACGAGCAGTACTTC. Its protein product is CRCRTVVAYEQYF.

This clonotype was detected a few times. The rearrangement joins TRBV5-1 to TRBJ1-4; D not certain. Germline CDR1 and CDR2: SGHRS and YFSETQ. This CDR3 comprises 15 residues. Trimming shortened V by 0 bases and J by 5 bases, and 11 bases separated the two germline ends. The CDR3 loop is CASSLGGTKNEKLFF. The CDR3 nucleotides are TGCGCCAGCAGCTTGGGTGGCACTAAGAATGAAAAACTGTTTTTT.

The CDR3 DNA reads TGTGCCAGCAGTTACGGGACTCGAAACGAGCAGTACTTC. It codes for CASSYGTRNEQYF. V is TRBV6-5 and J is TRBJ2-7, with TRBD2 as a possible D gene (6 bases). Germline CDR1 reads MNHEY; CDR2 reads SVGAGI. Trimming removed 2 bases from V and 5 bases from J, with 10 bases in between. The CDR3 length is 13 residues.

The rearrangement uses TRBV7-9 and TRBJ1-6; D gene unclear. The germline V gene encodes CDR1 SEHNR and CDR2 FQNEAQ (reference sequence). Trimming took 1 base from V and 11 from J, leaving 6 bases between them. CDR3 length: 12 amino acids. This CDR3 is CASSLGGAPLHF. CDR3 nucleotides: TGTGCCAGCAGCTTAGGTGGGGCACCCCTCCACTTT.